This T cell receptor beta chain was found in a study of shared T cell receptors in the human thymus. This clone occurred a few times. CDR1 MGHRA and CDR2 YSYEKL come from the germline V gene. The CDR3 loop spans 17 amino acids. V was cut by 1 base and J by 0 bases, with 15 bases left in between. Repertoires were generated with immunoSEQ multiplex PCR, while TCRdb's copy carries only in-frame clones and drops some. The sample holds 700,000 or so clones, approximately 85% seen once. These sequences were also reported in another study, on human thymus T cells. From that paper: Donors were healthy Finnish infants having corrective surgery for congenital heart defects. Unrelated individuals reportedly shared highly overlapping thymic TCR repertoires.

The sequencing input was thymocytes. J is TRBJ1-1 and V is TRBV4-1; D is unresolved. The receptor comes from a girl in the first two years of life with a congenital heart defect. The chain's CDR3 is CASSQVYSYSMNTEAFF. Here the CDR3 DNA reads TGCGCCAGCAGCCAAGTGTACAGCTATTCCATGAACACTGAAGCTTTCTTT.